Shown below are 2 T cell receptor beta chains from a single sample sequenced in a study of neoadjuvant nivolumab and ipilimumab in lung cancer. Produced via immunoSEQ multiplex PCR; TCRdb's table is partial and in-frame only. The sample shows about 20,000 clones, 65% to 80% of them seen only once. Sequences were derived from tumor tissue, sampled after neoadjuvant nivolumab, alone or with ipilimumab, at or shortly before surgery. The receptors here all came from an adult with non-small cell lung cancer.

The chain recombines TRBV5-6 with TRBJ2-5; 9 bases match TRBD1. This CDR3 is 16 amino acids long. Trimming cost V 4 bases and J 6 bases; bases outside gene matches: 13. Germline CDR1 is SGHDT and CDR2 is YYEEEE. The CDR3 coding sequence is TGTGCCAGCAGCCCCGACGGGGGACAGGGTACGAAGACCCAGTACTTC. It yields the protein CASSPDGGQGTKTQYF.

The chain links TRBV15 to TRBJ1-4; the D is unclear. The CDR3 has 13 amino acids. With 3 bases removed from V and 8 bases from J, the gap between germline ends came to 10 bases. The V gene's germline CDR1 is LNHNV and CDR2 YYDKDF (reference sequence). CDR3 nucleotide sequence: TGTGCCACCAGCAGGGGTGATGGAGAAAAACTGTTTTTT. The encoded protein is CATSRGDGEKLFF.